This T cell receptor (beta chain) was sequenced in a study of cytomegalovirus exposure and HLA in healthy donors. Study findings and constraints: Altogether, some 160 TCR beta chains were recorded as cytomegalovirus-associated. High specificity and sensitivity for cytomegalovirus status were reported for the classifier.

Libraries were prepared by immunoSEQ multiplex PCR; TCRdb keeps only in-frame clonotypes and omits some of them. The sample records 110,000 to 150,000 clones, approximately 94% being singletons. As for this clone: Antigen unknown.

The CDR3 runs 16 residues. Trimming at V came to 3 bases and at J to 3 bases, leaving 6 bases not matched to a gene. Looked up from germline, CDR1 is SEHNR and CDR2 is FQNEAQ (reference sequence). The chain employs TRBV7-9 and TRBJ2-1; TRBD1 matches 9 bases. Sequencing input: PBMCs. The TCR was taken from a man aged 18 to 35 in good health and CMV-seropositive. This chain's CDR3 is CASSFRQGESYNEQFF. As DNA, the CDR3 is TGTGCCAGCAGCTTCCGACAGGGGGAGAGCTACAATGAGCAGTTCTTC.